The clone carrying this T cell receptor beta chain was seen many times. Its antigen is currently unknown. Read coverage stops 3 residues before the CDR3 terminus; the germline J gene supplies the remainder. From germline, CDR1 is KGHSH and CDR2 LQKENI. The V gene end was trimmed by 6 bases and the J gene end by 1 base; junction bases not matched to a gene: 6. The CDR3 runs to 15 residues. The record originates from a study of T cell clonality in common variable immunodeficiency. Broader study findings: Reportedly, TCR beta sequences from common variable immunodeficiency showed fewer deletions and N-nucleotide insertions.

Patients and controls were mostly of Caucasian heritage. The assay was immunoSEQ multiplex PCR, and TCRdb's table has in-frame clones only and misses some. This repertoire holds approximately 28,000 clones, and none appear only once. The clonotype originates from a human donor with common variable immunodeficiency. The chain has TRBV18 and TRBJ2-3; 8 positions agree with TRBD2. Material for sequencing was peripheral blood mononuclear cells. The DNA read from the CDR3 is TGTGCCAGCTCCGTTACTAGCGGTCGCACAGATACG. Protein sequence: CASSVTSGRTDT. The entire CDR3 reads CASSVTSGRTDTQYF.